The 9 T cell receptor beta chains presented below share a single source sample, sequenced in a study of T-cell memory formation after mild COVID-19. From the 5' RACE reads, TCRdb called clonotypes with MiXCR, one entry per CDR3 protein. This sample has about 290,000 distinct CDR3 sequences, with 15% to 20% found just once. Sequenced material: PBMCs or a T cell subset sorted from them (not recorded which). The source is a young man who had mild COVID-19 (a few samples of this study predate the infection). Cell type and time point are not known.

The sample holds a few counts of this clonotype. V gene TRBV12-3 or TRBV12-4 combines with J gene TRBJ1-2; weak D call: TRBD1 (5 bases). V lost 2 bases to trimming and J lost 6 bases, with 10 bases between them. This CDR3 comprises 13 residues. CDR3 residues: CASSLRQWNGYTF. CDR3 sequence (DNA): TGTGCCAGCAGTTTACGACAGTGGAATGGCTACACCTTC.

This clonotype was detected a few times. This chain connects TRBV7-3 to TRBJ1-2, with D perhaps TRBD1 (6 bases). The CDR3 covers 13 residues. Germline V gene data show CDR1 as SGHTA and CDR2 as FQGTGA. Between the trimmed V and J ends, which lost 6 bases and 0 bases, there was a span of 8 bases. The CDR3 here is CASRQGANYGYTF. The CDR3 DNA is TGTGCCAGCAGACAGGGTGCTAACTATGGCTACACCTTC.

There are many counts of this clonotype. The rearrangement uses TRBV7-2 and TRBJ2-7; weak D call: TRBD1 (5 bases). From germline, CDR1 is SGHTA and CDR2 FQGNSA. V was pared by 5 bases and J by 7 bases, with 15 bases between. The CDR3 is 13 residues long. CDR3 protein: CASSLEPTVEQYF. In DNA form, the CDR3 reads TGTGCCAGCAGCCTGGAACCGACAGTTGAGCAGTACTTC.

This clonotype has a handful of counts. The CDR3: CASSLELAGGTNTQYF. CDR3 bases: TGTGCCAGCAGCTTAGAACTAGCGGGGGGGACGAATACGCAGTATTTT. The rearrangement uses TRBV11-2 and TRBJ2-3; 13 positions match TRBD2. The CDR3 contains 16 residues. In germline, CDR1 is SGHAT, CDR2 FQNNGV. The J segment lost 7 bases and the V segment lost 0 bases, leaving 4 bases of the junction unmatched. The full variable domain, rest sourced from reference TRBV11-2 and TRBJ2-3, is EAGVAQSPRYKIIEKRQSVAFWCNPISGHATLYWYQQILGQGPKLLIQFQNNGVVDDSQLPKDRFSAERLKGVDSTLKIQPAKLEDSAVYLCASSLELAGGTNTQYFGPGTRLTVL.

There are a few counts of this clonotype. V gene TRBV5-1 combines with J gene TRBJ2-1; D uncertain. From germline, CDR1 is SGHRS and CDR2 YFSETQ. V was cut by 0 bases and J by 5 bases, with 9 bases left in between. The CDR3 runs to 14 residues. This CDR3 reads CASSLEGGHNEQFF. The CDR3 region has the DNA TGCGCCAGCAGCTTGGAGGGCGGACACAATGAGCAGTTCTTC.

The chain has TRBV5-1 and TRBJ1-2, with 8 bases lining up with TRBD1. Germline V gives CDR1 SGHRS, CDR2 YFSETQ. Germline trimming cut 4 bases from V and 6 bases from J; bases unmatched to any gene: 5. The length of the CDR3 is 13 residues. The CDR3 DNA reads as TGCGCCAGCAGCCGGGACAGGTATAATGGCTACACCTTC. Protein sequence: CASSRDRYNGYTF.

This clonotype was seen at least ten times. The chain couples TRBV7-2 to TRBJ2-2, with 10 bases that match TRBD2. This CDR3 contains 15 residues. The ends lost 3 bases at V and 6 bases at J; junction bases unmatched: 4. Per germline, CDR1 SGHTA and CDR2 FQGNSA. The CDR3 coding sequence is TGTGCCAGCAGCTTGAGCGGGGGGGCCCCCGGGGAGCTGTTTTTT. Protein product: CASSLSGGAPGELFF.

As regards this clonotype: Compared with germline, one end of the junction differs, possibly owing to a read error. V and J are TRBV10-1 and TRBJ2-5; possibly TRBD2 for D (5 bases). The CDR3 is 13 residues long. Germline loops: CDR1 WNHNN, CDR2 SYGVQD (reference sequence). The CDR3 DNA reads TGCGCCAGCAGAGATTATAGACGAGGGCGTTTGGGCTTC. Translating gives CASRDYRRGRLGF.

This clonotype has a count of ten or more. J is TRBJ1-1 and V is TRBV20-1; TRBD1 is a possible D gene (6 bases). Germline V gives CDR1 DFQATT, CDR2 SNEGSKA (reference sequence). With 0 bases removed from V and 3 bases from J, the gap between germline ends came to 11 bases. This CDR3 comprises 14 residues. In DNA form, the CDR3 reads TGCAGTGCTAGAGATGGGGACACATACACTGAAGCTTTCTTT. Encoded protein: CSARDGDTYTEAFF.